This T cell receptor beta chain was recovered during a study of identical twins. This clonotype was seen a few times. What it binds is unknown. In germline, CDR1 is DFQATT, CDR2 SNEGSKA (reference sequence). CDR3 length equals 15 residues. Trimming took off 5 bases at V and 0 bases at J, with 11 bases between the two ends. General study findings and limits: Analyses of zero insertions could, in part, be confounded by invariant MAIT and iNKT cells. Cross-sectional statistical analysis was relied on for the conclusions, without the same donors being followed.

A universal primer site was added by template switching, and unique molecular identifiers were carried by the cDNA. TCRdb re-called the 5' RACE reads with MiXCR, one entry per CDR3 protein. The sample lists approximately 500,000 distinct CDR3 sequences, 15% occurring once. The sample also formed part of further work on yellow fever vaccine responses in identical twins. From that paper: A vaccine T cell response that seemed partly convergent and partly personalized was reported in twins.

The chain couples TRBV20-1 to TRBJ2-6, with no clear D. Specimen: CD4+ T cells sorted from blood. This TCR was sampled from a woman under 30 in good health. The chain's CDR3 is CSAPVNGSGANVLTF. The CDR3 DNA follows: TGCAGTGCTCCGGTGAATGGCTCTGGGGCCAACGTCCTGACTTTC.